These 30 T cell receptor beta chains share one sample of origin, sequenced in a study of shared clonotypes between healthy human individuals. Only in-frame clones appear in the TCRdb table, and some are missing; sequencing was by immunoSEQ multiplex PCR. This sample has more than 2,000,000 clones; just over 90% occur once, and the top ten carry under 0.45%. The sample consisted of naive CD4+ T cells from PBMCs. Noted subset: CD45RA+ positively selected. These receptors came from a man between 18 and 35 years old in good health. Some clones in this sample may be carry-over from other donors' samples.

V is TRBV2 and J is TRBJ2-7; TRBD1 might be the D (6 bases). CDR3 size: 14 residues. Trimming took 6 bases from V and 1 from J, leaving 13 bases between them. The germline CDR1 and CDR2 sequences are SNHLY and FYNNEI. CDR3 in amino acids: CASRGTPDSYEQYF. The CDR3 bases are TGTGCCAGCAGGGGGACACCTGATTCCTACGAGCAGTACTTC. The whole variable domain, remainder taken from reference TRBV2 and TRBJ2-7, is EPEVTQTPSHQVTQMGQEVILRCVPISNHLYFYWYRQILGQKVEFLVSFYNNEISEKSEIFDDQFSVERPDGSNFTLKIRSTKLEDSAMYFCASRGTPDSYEQYFGPGTRLTVT.

This chain joins TRBV6-1 and TRBJ2-5; 11 bases are shared with TRBD1. The CDR3 runs to 18 residues. With V trimmed by 4 bases and J by 5 bases, 15 bases remained unmatched. Per germline, CDR1 MNHNS and CDR2 SASEGT. Here the CDR3 DNA reads TGTGCCAGCAGTGGGATAGGACAGGGGGCCCGGGTATGGGAGACCCAGTACTTC. Its translation: CASSGIGQGARVWETQYF.

V is TRBV6-6 and J is TRBJ1-1; 8 bases agree with TRBD1. CDR1 is MNHNY and CDR2 is SVGAGI in the germline V gene (reference sequence). Trimming removed 7 bases from V and 4 bases from J; junction bases left unmatched: 5. The CDR3 loop spans 13 amino acids. The CDR3 reads CASKFDRGTEAFF. The CDR3 nucleotides read TGTGCCAGCAAATTCGACAGGGGCACTGAAGCTTTCTTT.

CDR3 sequence: CASSLRQGGELFF. For the CDR3, the DNA is TGCGCCAGCAGCTTGCGGCAGGGCGGGGAGCTGTTTTTT. This chain connects TRBV5-1 to TRBJ2-2; weak D call: TRBD1 (5 bases). The germline gives CDR1 SGHRS, CDR2 YFSETQ. V was clipped by 1 base and J by 7 bases, with 8 bases between them. This CDR3 has 13 residues.

This rearrangement joins TRBV28 to TRBJ2-7; TRBD2 is a possible D gene (6 bases). This CDR3 has 14 amino acids. The V gene's germline CDR1 is MDHEN and CDR2 SYDVKM. Between the trimmed V and J ends, which lost 6 bases and 4 bases, there was a span of 16 bases. In DNA form, the CDR3 reads TGTGCCAGCAGCCCGGGGGTGAGGGTATACGAGCAGTACTTC. It encodes CASSPGVRVYEQYF.

The rearrangement links TRBV5-1 to TRBJ2-7; 9 bases align to TRBD1. CDR3 length: 16 amino acids. V lost 4 bases to trimming and J lost 9 bases; unmatched junction nucleotides: 17. Looked up from germline, CDR1 is SGHRS and CDR2 is YFSETQ. In nucleotides, the CDR3 is TGCGCCAGCAGCCCCCGGACAGGGGATCCCTCAGAGGGGCAGTACTTC. This encodes CASSPRTGDPSEGQYF.

In DNA form, the CDR3 reads TGCGCCAGCAGTTGGGGGGGAGACGGTGGCTACACCTTC. Encoded protein: CASSWGGDGGYTF. V gene TRBV5-1 combines with J gene TRBJ1-2; perhaps TRBD1 as D (5 bases). CDR1 and CDR2 (germline): SGHRS, YFSETQ. The CDR3 covers 13 residues. V gave up 5 bases and J gave up 7 bases, with 15 bases separating them.

V and J are TRBV7-9 and TRBJ2-6, with D maybe TRBD2 (5 bases). Germline V gene lookup returns CDR1 SEHNR and CDR2 FQNEAQ (reference sequence). The CDR3 covers 15 residues. Deletions cut 1 base from V and 7 bases from J, with 11 bases between. The CDR3 reads CASSLVGVYANVLTF. The CDR3 bases are TGTGCCAGCAGCTTAGTCGGGGTCTACGCCAACGTCCTGACTTTC.

CDR3 residues: CASSLYGTSENIQYF. DNA for the CDR3: TGTGCCAGCAGTCTGTACGGGACTTCTGAAAACATTCAGTACTTC. The chain carries TRBV28 and TRBJ2-4; D may be TRBD2 (6 bases). Germline CDR1 reads MDHEN; CDR2 reads SYDVKM. The germline V and J ends were trimmed by 5 bases and 5 bases, with 16 bases remaining between them. The CDR3 length is 15 residues.

Written as DNA, the CDR3 is TGTGCCAGCTCACCCCTGACAGGAGCGGGTGCCCAAGAGACCCAGTACTTC. It translates to CASSPLTGAGAQETQYF. The rearrangement uses TRBV18 and TRBJ2-5, with D perhaps assigned TRBD1 or TRBD2 (6 bases each). V lost 3 bases, J lost 1 base, and 18 bases lay in between. CDR3 length equals 17 residues. The germline V gene has CDR1 KGHSH and CDR2 LQKENI.

This rearrangement joins TRBV6-4 to TRBJ1-2, with a tentative D call TRBD1 (5 bases). Per the germline V gene, CDR1 is MRHNA and CDR2 is SNTAGT. The CDR3 contains 12 residues. Trimming took off 6 bases at V and 6 bases at J, with 11 bases between the two ends. The CDR3 DNA reads TGTGCCAGCAGCTCAGGGAACCATGGCTACACCTTC. Translation: CASSSGNHGYTF.

The chain uses TRBV7-2 and TRBJ2-2; tentatively, D is TRBD2 (5 bases). Trimming cost V 3 bases and J 4 bases, with 12 bases left between them. Looked up from germline, CDR1 is SGHTA and CDR2 is FQGNSA. The CDR3 loop spans 15 amino acids. The CDR3 DNA reads TGTGCCAGCAGCTTTCAGACGGCGGGCACCGGGGAGCTGTTTTTT. It yields the protein CASSFQTAGTGELFF.

The rearrangement joins TRBV18 to TRBJ1-4; TRBD1 agrees at 7 bases. Trimming took 4 bases from V and 4 from J; bases not matched to a gene: 6. The CDR3 has 15 residues. The V gene's germline CDR1 is KGHSH and CDR2 LQKENI. The CDR3: CASSLPGQRNEKLFF. The CDR3 DNA follows: TGTGCCAGCTCACTACCGGGACAGCGTAATGAAAAACTGTTTTTT.

The gene calls are TRBV5-1 and TRBJ2-7, with 14 bases that match TRBD2. CDR3 length: 17 amino acids. From germline, CDR1 is SGHRS and CDR2 YFSETQ. V shed 4 bases, J shed 0 bases, and the junction held 6 bases outside the gene matches. This CDR3 reads CASSKGLAGVLSYEQYF. Here the CDR3 DNA reads TGCGCCAGCAGCAAGGGACTAGCGGGAGTACTCTCCTACGAGCAGTACTTC.

A note on this clone: An end of the junction differs from the germline gene, which may be a read error. The chain carries TRBV19 and TRBJ2-5; D perhaps matches TRBD1 (5 bases). Germline V gives CDR1 LNHDA, CDR2 SQIVND (reference sequence). The CDR3 has 15 amino acids. The CDR3 reads CASSLDVGFQGSQYF. DNA for the CDR3: TGTGCCAGTAGTTTAGACGTGGGCTTCCAGGGATCCCAGTACTTC.

The rearrangement joins TRBV11-2 to TRBJ2-6; D unresolved. The CDR3 totals 14 residues. V gave up 5 bases and J gave up 4 bases, with 9 bases separating them. Germline V gene lookup returns CDR1 SGHAT and CDR2 FQNNGV. CDR3 DNA: TGTGCCAGCAGCCCCCTTTCGGGGGCCAACGTCCTGACTTTC. Translated: CASSPLSGANVLTF.

The rearrangement joins TRBV19 to TRBJ1-4, with 8 nucleotides matching TRBD1. The junction had 7 bases not matched to a gene; V was cut back by 7 bases and J by 6 bases. This CDR3 has 14 amino acids. CDR1 is LNHDA and CDR2 is SQIVND in the germline V gene (reference sequence). Here the CDR3 DNA reads TGTGCCAGTAACTCAGGGGGCTCTGATGAAAAACTGTTTTTT. This sequence encodes CASNSGGSDEKLFF.

The V call is TRBV2, the J call TRBJ1-4; perhaps TRBD1 as D (6 bases). The CDR3 is made up of 16 amino acids. Per the germline V gene, CDR1 is SNHLY and CDR2 is FYNNEI. V was pared by 3 bases and J by 11 bases, with 22 bases between. Here the CDR3 DNA reads TGTGCCAGCAGTGACCGGGGGCGCGCGGATGTGTCGAAACTGTTTTTT. This gives the protein CASSDRGRADVSKLFF.

This chain connects TRBV16 to TRBJ1-4; D remains ambiguous. Trimming shortened V by 0 bases and J by 3 bases, and 8 bases separated the two germline ends. The germline gives CDR1 KGHSY, CDR2 FQNENV. The CDR3 sequence is 15 residues long. The CDR3 sequence: CASSQSGRANEKLFF. CDR3 DNA sequence: TGTGCCAGCAGCCAATCAGGGAGAGCTAATGAAAAACTGTTTTTT.

The CDR3 DNA reads as TGTGCCAGCTCAGGGCTAGCGGGACACAATGAGCAGTTCTTC. Amino acids: CASSGLAGHNEQFF. The chain is built from TRBV18 and TRBJ2-1; TRBD2 matches at 9 bases. CDR1 and CDR2 from the germline V gene are KGHSH and LQKENI. The V gene end was trimmed by 5 bases and the J gene end by 5 bases; junction bases not matched to a gene: 4. The CDR3 covers 14 residues. The variable domain in full, with the rest retrieved from reference TRBV18 and TRBJ2-1, is NAGVMQNPRHLVRRRGQEARLRCSPMKGHSHVYWYRQLPEEGLKFMVYLQKENIIDESGMPKERFSAEFPKEGPSILRIQQVVRGDSAAYFCASSGLAGHNEQFFGPGTRLTVL.

The J gene is TRBJ2-5, the V gene TRBV9, with 10 bases fitting TRBD1. V gave up 0 bases and J gave up 4 bases; unmatched junction bases: 6. The CDR3 covers 16 residues. The germline gives CDR1 SGDLS, CDR2 YYNGEE. This CDR3 is CASSVGTTGGLETQYF. The CDR3 nucleotides read TGTGCCAGCAGCGTAGGGACGACAGGGGGCTTAGAGACCCAGTACTTC.

CDR3 sequence reads: CASSGQEGQPQHF. DNA for the CDR3: TGTGCCAGCTCCGGACAGGAAGGCCAGCCCCAGCATTTT. The genes are TRBV6-6 and TRBJ1-5, with TRBD1 matching over 7 bases. V shed 8 bases, J shed 7 bases, and the junction held 8 bases outside the gene matches. This CDR3 is 13 amino acids long. Germline V gene lookup returns CDR1 MNHNY and CDR2 SVGAGI (reference sequence).

The J gene is TRBJ2-3, the V gene TRBV7-2; 7 bases align to TRBD1. V trimming: 5 bases; J trimming: 4 bases; junction bases outside the gene matches: 9. The CDR3 totals 15 residues. Germline V CDR1 and CDR2: SGHTA, FQGNSA. CDR3 bases: TGTGCCAGCAGCCCTCGGACAGGTTGGGCAGATACGCAGTATTTT. Its translation: CASSPRTGWADTQYF. Variable domain in full (rest from reference TRBV7-2 and TRBJ2-3): GAGVSQSPSNKVTEKGKDVELRCDPISGHTALYWYRQSLGQGLEFLIYFQGNSAPDKSGLPSDRFSAERTGGSVSTLTIQRTQQEDSAVYLCASSPRTGWADTQYFGPGTRLTVL.

The chain recombines TRBV5-4 with TRBJ2-7; D is perhaps TRBD1 (5 bases). CDR1 is SGHNT and CDR2 is YYREEE in the germline V gene (reference sequence). Trimming left V 4 bases short and J 3 bases short, with 14 bases between. CDR3 length: 14 residues. CDR3 protein: CASSRDSNGYEQYF. The CDR3 nucleotides read TGTGCCAGCAGCCGTGACAGTAACGGCTACGAGCAGTACTTC.

The chain recombines TRBV9 with TRBJ2-3, with D possibly being TRBD2 (8 bases). CDR3 length equals 17 residues. Germline V CDR1 and CDR2: SGDLS, YYNGEE. V was trimmed by 3 bases and J by 3 bases, leaving 20 bases between them. The CDR3, as DNA: TGTGCCAGCAGCGGAGGGGGCGGGAGGAGAGGTACAGATACGCAGTATTTT. Encoded protein: CASSGGGGRRGTDTQYF.

The V and J genes are TRBV9 and TRBJ2-1; 7 nucleotides agree with TRBD1. Germline V lookup: CDR1 SGDLS, CDR2 YYNGEE. V lost 4 bases, J lost 2 bases, and 3 bases stayed unmatched. The CDR3 loop spans 14 amino acids. The CDR3 region has the DNA TGTGCCAGCAGCCCGGGGACAGCCTACAATGAGCAGTTCTTC. It translates to CASSPGTAYNEQFF.

V is TRBV7-2 and J is TRBJ1-1; tentative D call: TRBD1 (6 bases). The length of the CDR3 is 13 residues. Trimming removed 2 bases from V and 7 bases from J, with 11 bases in between. CDR1 and CDR2 (germline): SGHTA, FQGNSA. DNA for the CDR3: TGTGCCAGCAGCTTAAAGACAGGTGGTGAAGCTTTCTTT. Translation gives CASSLKTGGEAFF.

The chain recombines TRBV7-2 with TRBJ2-5; D is unresolved. CDR1 and CDR2 from the germline V gene are SGHTA and FQGNSA. The CDR3 has 14 residues. V lost 5 bases and J lost 1, with 11 bases in between. This CDR3 reads CASSLRRVQETQYF. The CDR3 DNA is TGTGCCAGCAGCCTTAGACGGGTCCAAGAGACCCAGTACTTC.

A remark on this clone: Additional DNA sequences in this sample encode the identical CDR3. The V gene is TRBV7-3, the J gene TRBJ1-1; D unclear. V was trimmed by 1 base and J by 2 bases, leaving 8 bases between them. The germline gives CDR1 SGHTA, CDR2 FQGTGA. This CDR3 contains 14 residues. This chain's CDR3 is CASSLNPGNTEAFF. CDR3 DNA sequence: TGTGCCAGCAGCTTAAATCCGGGTAACACTGAAGCTTTCTTT.

The chain has TRBV28 and TRBJ1-2; 12 nucleotides align to TRBD1. Germline CDR1 MDHEN, CDR2 SYDVKM. This CDR3 contains 17 residues. Losses at the gene ends were 6 bases for V and 1 base for J; bases not matched to a gene: 9. The CDR3 DNA reads as TGTGCCAGCAGCAACCGGGACAGGGGGCTTAATAACTATGGCTACACCTTC. Translating it yields CASSNRDRGLNNYGYTF.